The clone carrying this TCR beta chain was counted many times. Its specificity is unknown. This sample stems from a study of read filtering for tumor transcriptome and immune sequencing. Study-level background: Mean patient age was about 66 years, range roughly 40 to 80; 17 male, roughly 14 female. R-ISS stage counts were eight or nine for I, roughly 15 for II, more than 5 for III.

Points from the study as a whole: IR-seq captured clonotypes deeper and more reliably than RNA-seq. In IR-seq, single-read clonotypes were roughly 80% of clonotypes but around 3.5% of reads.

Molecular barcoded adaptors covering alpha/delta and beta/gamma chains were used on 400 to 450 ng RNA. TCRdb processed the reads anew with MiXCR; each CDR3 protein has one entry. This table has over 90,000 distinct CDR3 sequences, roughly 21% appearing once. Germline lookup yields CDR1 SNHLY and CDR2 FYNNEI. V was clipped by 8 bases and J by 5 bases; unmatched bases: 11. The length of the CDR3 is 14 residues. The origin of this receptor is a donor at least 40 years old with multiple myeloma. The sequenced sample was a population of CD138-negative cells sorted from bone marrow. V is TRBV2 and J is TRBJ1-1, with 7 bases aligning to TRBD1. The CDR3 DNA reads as TGTGCCAGCTATGATTCAGGGGGGAGGACTGAAGCTTTCTTT. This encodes CASYDSGGRTEAFF.